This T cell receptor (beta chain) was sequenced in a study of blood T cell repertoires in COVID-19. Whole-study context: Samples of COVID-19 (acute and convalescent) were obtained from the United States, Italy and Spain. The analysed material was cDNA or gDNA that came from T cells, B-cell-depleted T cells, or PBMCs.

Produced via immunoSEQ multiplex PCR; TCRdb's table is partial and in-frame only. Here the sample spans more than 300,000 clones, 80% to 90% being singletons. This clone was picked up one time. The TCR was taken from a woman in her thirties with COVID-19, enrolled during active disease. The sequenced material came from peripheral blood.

The CDR3 here is CASSQEVGQARYSGNTIYF. The CDR3 nucleotides are TGTGCCAGCAGCCAAGAAGTCGGACAGGCCAGATACTCTGGAAACACCATATATTTT. This sequence joins TRBV3-1 (or the pseudogene TRBV3-2) and TRBJ1-3; 7 bases line up with TRBD1. This CDR3 has 19 amino acids. V lost 0 bases, J lost 0 bases, and 11 bases stayed unmatched. CDR1 and CDR2 from the germline V gene are LGHDT and YNNKEL (reference sequence).